A selection of T cell receptor beta chains follows, all from one sample in a study of blood T cells in healthy people across ages. TCRdb reprocessed the 5' RACE reads with MiXCR, giving one entry per CDR3 protein. The repertoire consists of roughly 1,700,000 distinct CDR3 sequences, with roughly 28% occurring once and the leading ten covering approximately 7.7%. Sequenced material: blood. The receptors here all came from a woman younger than 45 in good health. Both conserved end residues are part of each CDR3. The D gene is left open where the match is weak. The listing skips clone size in some rows; elsewhere it reads once, few, many or a size class.

d_call: NA; v_call: TRBV6-5; j_call: TRBJ1-1; clone_size: NA; cdr3_nt: TGTGCCAGCAGCCACAGGAGGCGAACGAACACTGAAGCTTTCTTT; cdr3_aa: CASSHRRRTNTEAFF
d_call: TRBD1; v_call: TRBV12-3/TRBV12-4; j_call: TRBJ1-4; clone_size: many; cdr3_nt: TGTGCCAGCAGTGGGACAGGGAGGAGTGAAAAACTGTTTTTT; cdr3_aa: CASSGTGRSEKLFF
d_call: NA; v_call: TRBV20-1; j_call: TRBJ2-5; clone_size: many; cdr3_nt: TGCAGTGCTACAGGGTTCGAGACCCAGTACTTC; cdr3_aa: CSATGFETQYF
d_call: NA; v_call: TRBV28; j_call: TRBJ2-4; clone_size: few; cdr3_nt: TGTGCCAGCAGTATCGGGACTTCTGGTCTCTCGTCCTTC; cdr3_aa: CASSIGTSGLSSF
d_call: NA; v_call: TRBV18; j_call: TRBJ2-5; clone_size: NA; cdr3_nt: TGTGCCAGCTCACCGTCGGCAGCCGAAGAGACCCAGTACTTC; cdr3_aa: CASSPSAAEETQYF
d_call: TRBD2; v_call: TRBV27; j_call: TRBJ2-4; clone_size: NA; cdr3_nt: TGTACCAGCATTCCCACGCTAGCGGGAGGGTCCAAAAACATTCAGTACTTC; cdr3_aa: CTSIPTLAGGSKNIQYF
d_call: NA; v_call: TRBV5-1; j_call: TRBJ2-7; clone_size: many; cdr3_nt: TGCGCCAGCAGCTTGGTCGGGGGCTCTTACGAGCAGTACTTC; cdr3_aa: CASSLVGGSYEQYF
d_call: NA; v_call: TRBV9; j_call: TRBJ2-7; clone_size: few; cdr3_nt: TGTGCCAGCAGCGTAGCGGAGTACATCCCCTACGAGCAGTACTTC; cdr3_aa: CASSVAEYIPYEQYF
d_call: NA; v_call: TRBV5-1; j_call: TRBJ1-1; clone_size: NA; cdr3_nt: TGCGCCAGCAAGTACGGGGGGTCGATGAACACTGAAGCTTTCTTT; cdr3_aa: CASKYGGSMNTEAFF
d_call: TRBD2; v_call: TRBV4-1; j_call: TRBJ2-7; clone_size: NA; cdr3_nt: TGCGCCAGCAGCCTGTACGGGACTAGCGGGGGAAACGAGCAGTACTTC; cdr3_aa: CASSLYGTSGGNEQYF
d_call: NA; v_call: TRBV13; j_call: TRBJ2-1; clone_size: NA; cdr3_nt: TGTGCCAGCAGCTTAACCCAGACGAGGGGTGAGCGGTTCTTC; cdr3_aa: CASSLTQTRGERFF
d_call: NA; v_call: TRBV7-9; j_call: TRBJ2-5; clone_size: few; cdr3_nt: TGTGCCAGCAGCCCCTCGGCGGGGAGGGAGACCCAGTACTTC; cdr3_aa: CASSPSAGRETQYF
d_call: TRBD2; v_call: TRBV29-1; j_call: TRBJ2-2; clone_size: many; cdr3_nt: TGCAGCGTTGTTCGCGGGGGGAACACCGGGGAGCTGTTTTTT; cdr3_aa: CSVVRGGNTGELFF
d_call: NA; v_call: TRBV7-2; j_call: TRBJ1-1; clone_size: NA; cdr3_nt: TGTGCCAGCAGCTTCTTAGGGGGTCCGGGCACTGAAGCTTTCTTT; cdr3_aa: CASSFLGGPGTEAFF
d_call: NA; v_call: TRBV20-1; j_call: TRBJ2-4; clone_size: many; cdr3_nt: TGCAGTGCTTCCCAGGGGTCAGCCAAAAACATTCAGTACTTC; cdr3_aa: CSASQGSAKNIQYF
d_call: NA; v_call: TRBV7-2; j_call: TRBJ2-1; clone_size: NA; cdr3_nt: TGTGCCAGCAGCTTAGAGCCAGTATACAATGAGCAGTTCTTC; cdr3_aa: CASSLEPVYNEQFF
d_call: TRBD1; v_call: TRBV19; j_call: TRBJ2-1; clone_size: NA; cdr3_nt: TGTGCCACATTTTATTCCGGGACAGGGGGCAGTGAGCAGTTCTTC; cdr3_aa: CATFYSGTGGSEQFF
d_call: TRBD1; v_call: TRBV30; j_call: TRBJ2-7; clone_size: NA; cdr3_nt: TGTGCCTGGCGGACAGGGGGCGGGGGCGAGCAGTACTTC; cdr3_aa: CAWRTGGGGEQYF
d_call: NA; v_call: TRBV7-2; j_call: TRBJ1-2; clone_size: NA; cdr3_nt: TGTGCCAGCAGCTTAGAAGAGTATGGGAACTATGGCTACACCTTC; cdr3_aa: CASSLEEYGNYGYTF
d_call: NA; v_call: TRBV9; j_call: TRBJ1-4; clone_size: NA; cdr3_nt: TGTGCCAGCAGCGTAGAGGGAACTAATGAAAAACTGTTTTTT; cdr3_aa: CASSVEGTNEKLFF
d_call: NA; v_call: TRBV10-1; j_call: TRBJ2-5; clone_size: NA; cdr3_nt: TGCGCCAGCCTTCCCTCGAGGACCGGGACCCAGTACTTC; cdr3_aa: CASLPSRTGTQYF
d_call: NA; v_call: TRBV10-3; j_call: TRBJ2-2; clone_size: NA; cdr3_nt: TGTGCCATCAGTGAGTCGATCTCGGCCACCGGGGAGCTGTTTTTT; cdr3_aa: CAISESISATGELFF
d_call: TRBD2; v_call: TRBV5-1; j_call: TRBJ2-5; clone_size: few; cdr3_nt: TGCGCCAGCAGCATGGGACTAGCGGGGGAGGAGACCCAGTACTTC; cdr3_aa: CASSMGLAGEETQYF
d_call: NA; v_call: TRBV20-1; j_call: TRBJ2-5; clone_size: NA; cdr3_nt: TGCAGTGCTAGGACGGCTACGGGGGAAGAGACCCAGTACTTC; cdr3_aa: CSARTATGEETQYF
d_call: TRBD2; v_call: TRBV29-1; j_call: TRBJ2-7; clone_size: NA; cdr3_nt: TGCAGCGTTGAGACTAGCGGGATCTACGAGCAGTACTTC; cdr3_aa: CSVETSGIYEQYF
d_call: TRBD1; v_call: TRBV12-3/TRBV12-4; j_call: TRBJ1-5; clone_size: NA; cdr3_nt: TGTGCCAGCAGTTTAGGGGACAGCTTTCAGCCCCAGCATTTT; cdr3_aa: CASSLGDSFQPQHF
d_call: TRBD2; v_call: TRBV7-2; j_call: TRBJ2-3; clone_size: NA; cdr3_nt: TGTGCCAGCAGCTTCGGCGGGGGTGGGGGAGATACGCAGTATTTT; cdr3_aa: CASSFGGGGGDTQYF
d_call: TRBD1; v_call: TRBV29-1; j_call: TRBJ1-5; clone_size: NA; cdr3_nt: TGCAGCGTTGGGGGACAGGGAGGACAGCCCCAGCATTTT; cdr3_aa: CSVGGQGGQPQHF
d_call: TRBD1; v_call: TRBV20-1; j_call: TRBJ1-5; clone_size: NA; cdr3_nt: TGCAGTGCTAGAGGACAGGGCGAGAGCAATCAGCCCCAGCATTTT; cdr3_aa: CSARGQGESNQPQHF
d_call: TRBD1; v_call: TRBV5-1; j_call: TRBJ1-5; clone_size: many; cdr3_nt: TGCGCCAGCAGCTTAACAGGGGGCAGCGGGCAGCCCCAGCATTTT; cdr3_aa: CASSLTGGSGQPQHF
d_call: NA; v_call: TRBV7-2; j_call: TRBJ2-1; clone_size: NA; cdr3_nt: TGTGCCAGCAGCTTAGCTCAGGCGATTGAGCAGTTCTTC; cdr3_aa: CASSLAQAIEQFF
d_call: TRBD2; v_call: TRBV12-3/TRBV12-4; j_call: TRBJ2-3; clone_size: NA; cdr3_nt: TGTGCCAGCAGTCCACCGCTTGGGCGGGGGGGCGGCACAGATACGCAGTATTTT; cdr3_aa: CASSPPLGRGGGTDTQYF
d_call: TRBD1; v_call: TRBV5-5; j_call: TRBJ1-6; clone_size: NA; cdr3_nt: TGTGCCAGCACACGACAGGGGGCGAGTAATTCACCCCTCCACTTT; cdr3_aa: CASTRQGASNSPLHF
d_call: NA; v_call: TRBV28; j_call: TRBJ1-1; clone_size: few; cdr3_nt: TGTGCCAGCAGATTGGGACACCAGCCCTTGAACACTGAAGCTTTCTTT; cdr3_aa: CASRLGHQPLNTEAFF
d_call: TRBD2; v_call: TRBV6-1; j_call: TRBJ2-5; clone_size: NA; cdr3_nt: TGTGCCAGCAGCGTATATAGCGGGGGGGCCGAGACCCAGTACTTC; cdr3_aa: CASSVYSGGAETQYF
d_call: TRBD2; v_call: TRBV5-1; j_call: TRBJ2-3; clone_size: many; cdr3_nt: TGTGCCAGCAGCTCGCTAGCGGGGACAGATACGCAGTATTTT; cdr3_aa: CASSSLAGTDTQYF
d_call: NA; v_call: TRBV5-4; j_call: TRBJ2-5; clone_size: NA; cdr3_nt: TGTGCCAGCAGCTTGGTTTCTGGGGGCGGAGAGACCCAGTACTTC; cdr3_aa: CASSLVSGGGETQYF
d_call: NA; v_call: TRBV27; j_call: TRBJ2-4; clone_size: many; cdr3_nt: TGTGCCAGCAGTTTTGAGGGGGGAATAGCCAAAAACATTCAGTACTTC; cdr3_aa: CASSFEGGIAKNIQYF
d_call: NA; v_call: TRBV9; j_call: TRBJ2-1; clone_size: NA; cdr3_nt: TGTGCCAGCAGCACGGACGTAGCTCCCCACGGTGAGCAGTTCTTC; cdr3_aa: CASSTDVAPHGEQFF
d_call: NA; v_call: TRBV20-1; j_call: TRBJ1-1; clone_size: few; cdr3_nt: TGCAGTGCTAGAAAACACACGAACACTGAAGCTTTCTTT; cdr3_aa: CSARKHTNTEAFF
d_call: TRBD1; v_call: TRBV10-3; j_call: TRBJ2-5; clone_size: NA; cdr3_nt: TGTGCCACAGCGGGGACAGGGGTAAATGAGCAGTACTTC; cdr3_aa: CATAGTGVNEQYF
d_call: NA; v_call: TRBV9; j_call: TRBJ1-5; clone_size: few; cdr3_nt: TGTGCCAGCAGCCTTGGGGGAATGGGAAATCAGCCCCAGCATTTT; cdr3_aa: CASSLGGMGNQPQHF
d_call: NA; v_call: TRBV6-5; j_call: TRBJ1-3; clone_size: NA; cdr3_nt: TGTGCCAGCAGCCCTTTGACAGGTAGTTCTGGAAACACCATATATTTT; cdr3_aa: CASSPLTGSSGNTIYF
d_call: NA; v_call: TRBV29-1; j_call: TRBJ1-3; clone_size: few; cdr3_nt: TGCAGCGTTGATTCCCCCGGGGCTAGCTCTGGAAACACCATATATTTT; cdr3_aa: CSVDSPGASSGNTIYF
d_call: TRBD2; v_call: TRBV4-1; j_call: TRBJ2-7; clone_size: NA; cdr3_nt: TGCGCCGGCAGCCAAGTGGCTAGCGGGGGATCCTACGAGCAGTACTTC; cdr3_aa: CAGSQVASGGSYEQYF
d_call: NA; v_call: TRBV6-5; j_call: TRBJ1-1; clone_size: NA; cdr3_nt: TGTGCCAGCAGACGACGTGAGAACACTGAAGCTTTCTTT; cdr3_aa: CASRRRENTEAFF
d_call: NA; v_call: TRBV5-1; j_call: TRBJ2-1; clone_size: NA; cdr3_nt: TGCGCCAGCAGCTCCCGGACAAGGATATGGAATGAGCAGTTCTTC; cdr3_aa: CASSSRTRIWNEQFF
d_call: TRBD2; v_call: TRBV24-1; j_call: TRBJ2-1; clone_size: NA; cdr3_nt: TGTGCCACCAGTGATTCTCGACTAGCGGGAGTGAGCGAGCAGTTCTTC; cdr3_aa: CATSDSRLAGVSEQFF
d_call: TRBD2; v_call: TRBV29-1; j_call: TRBJ2-7; clone_size: many; cdr3_nt: TGCAGCGTCCGGAAGGGACTAGCGGGAGATCGGGACGAGCAGTACTTC; cdr3_aa: CSVRKGLAGDRDEQYF
d_call: NA; v_call: TRBV29-1; j_call: TRBJ1-1; clone_size: NA; cdr3_nt: TGCAGCGTTGTAGGACCCACGAACACTGAAGCTTTCTTT; cdr3_aa: CSVVGPTNTEAFF
d_call: NA; v_call: TRBV19; j_call: TRBJ2-7; clone_size: NA; cdr3_nt: TGTGCCAGTAGTCCGTTACGCAGGGACGAGCAGTACTTC; cdr3_aa: CASSPLRRDEQYF
d_call: NA; v_call: TRBV7-6; j_call: TRBJ2-3; clone_size: few; cdr3_nt: TGTGCCAGCAGCTCAGTTCGGAGCGGATACCAAGGGCCGGCAGATACGCAGTATTTT; cdr3_aa: CASSSVRSGYQGPADTQYF
d_call: TRBD2; v_call: TRBV29-1; j_call: TRBJ2-1; clone_size: few; cdr3_nt: TGCAGCGCCACTGGAGGGAGGGCCTTCAATGAGCAGTTCTTC; cdr3_aa: CSATGGRAFNEQFF
d_call: NA; v_call: TRBV10-2; j_call: TRBJ1-3; clone_size: NA; cdr3_nt: TGCGCCAGCAGTGAGGAGTCGACAGGTGGGGGAAACACCATATATTTT; cdr3_aa: CASSEESTGGGNTIYF